A single TCR beta chain is shown here with its context. TCRdb's copy holds only in-frame clones and misses some; the assay was immunoSEQ multiplex PCR. The table includes 25,000 or so clones, 88% detected once. The data were obtained in a study of blood T cell repertoires in COVID-19. V lost 5 bases, J lost 2 bases, and 5 bases stayed unmatched. The germline gives CDR1 MNHEY, CDR2 SVGAGI. The CDR3 extends over 15 amino acids. The TCR comes from a man aged 65-85 years in a cohort sampled during active COVID-19. Input material: peripheral blood. This rearrangement joins TRBV6-5 to TRBJ2-1; 8 bases agree with TRBD2. The CDR3 DNA sequence: TGTGCCAGCAGTAGACAAGCGGGAGCCTACAATGAGCAGTTCTTC. The encoded protein is CASSRQAGAYNEQFF.